The next 6 T cell receptor beta chains were all read from a single sample in a study of immune cell composition in non-small cell lung cancer. The normal lung sample lay at least 3 cm, and maximally far, from the tumour. The table came from immunoSEQ multiplex PCR; TCRdb's copy has only in-frame clones and leaves some out. Of some 2,700 clones in the sample, approximately 70% were seen once. This same sample was also taken into another study, of CD4 T cells in lung cancer.

Material: non-adjacent lung tissue. The source is a human donor with non-small cell lung cancer.

This clone turned up a few times. The rearrangement uses TRBV9 and TRBJ2-3; 8 nucleotides line up with TRBD2. The CDR3 length is 16 residues. V was pared by 3 bases and J by 2 bases, with 8 bases of the junction left unmatched. From germline, CDR1 is SGDLS and CDR2 YYNGEE. The CDR3 reads CASSEPAGAPTDTQYF. The DNA for the CDR3 is TGTGCCAGCAGCGAACCAGCGGGGGCCCCCACAGATACGCAGTATTTT.

This rearrangement joins TRBV10-3 to TRBJ2-5, with TRBD1 matching over 7 bases. Germline CDR1 and CDR2: ENHRY and SYGVKD. This CDR3 is built from 14 residues. V lost 2 bases, J lost 5 bases, and 5 bases stayed unmatched. The CDR3 here is CAISEAGQVETQYF. CDR3 DNA: TGTGCCATCAGTGAGGCAGGACAGGTCGAGACCCAGTACTTC.

The V call is TRBV4-1, the J call TRBJ2-1, with a possible D match to TRBD1 (6 bases). CDR3 length: 14 amino acids. CDR1 and CDR2 from the germline V gene are MGHRA and YSYEKL. The ends were cut back, 4 bases at V and 6 bases at J, with 13 bases in the middle. CDR3 nucleotides: TGCGCCAGCAGCCTCGACCCAGGGGTCAATGAGCAGTTCTTC. This encodes CASSLDPGVNEQFF.

The chain is built from TRBV6-6 and TRBJ1-2, with 8 bases identical to TRBD1. The CDR3 has 15 residues. V lost 6 bases to trimming and J lost 3 bases; unmatched junction nucleotides: 9. Looked up from germline, CDR1 is MNHNY and CDR2 is SVGAGI (reference sequence). CDR3 sequence (DNA): TGTGCCAGCAGGCAAACCGGACAGGGCTACTATGGCTACACCTTC. Protein sequence: CASRQTGQGYYGYTF.

The chain recombines TRBV2 with TRBJ1-4; possible D gene TRBD1, 6 bases. Germline loops: CDR1 SNHLY, CDR2 FYNNEI. The V end was cut by 4 bases, the J end by 4 bases, with 13 bases between. This CDR3 contains 15 residues. CDR3 in amino acids: CASSVRQALNEKLFF. The CDR3 DNA sequence: TGTGCCAGCAGTGTAAGACAGGCGCTTAATGAAAAACTGTTTTTT.

The chain combines TRBV2 with TRBJ2-5; D gene uncertain. CDR3 length: 14 residues. V lost 2 bases and J 3 bases, leaving 10 bases between the germline ends. Germline assignment: CDR1 SNHLY and CDR2 FYNNEI. In DNA form, the CDR3 reads TGTGCCAGCAGTGAAACCGGTAGCAAAGAGACCCAGTACTTC. Translating gives CASSETGSKETQYF.